These 11 T cell receptor beta chains were all obtained from the same sample, sequenced in a study of T cell repertoires in ileal Crohn's disease (dated by TCRdb to about 2019). Library creation used the immunoSEQ multiplex PCR assay. This is the immuneACCESS table as TCRdb keeps it, with only in-frame sequences that have V and J called. A part of the clones is gone; compared with another copy, unresolved V genes explain less than half, and the rest is unexplained. The sample table contains approximately 10,000 clones; only one count was recorded for approximately 85% of them. Around 6.9% of the sample belongs to the ten largest clones. The time point label for this specimen denotes: neoterminal ileum biopsy at postoperative endoscopy, about 6 months after surgery. The sample taken for sequencing was ileal tissue. These receptors were taken from an adult with Crohn's disease.

This chain links TRBV19 with TRBJ1-1; 7 bases map to TRBD1. The germline CDR1 and CDR2 sequences are LNHDA and SQIVND (reference sequence). There are 18 residues in the CDR3. Unmatched junction bases numbered 17, after V lost 2 bases and J lost 5 bases. CDR3 region: CASSITRQGLGLITEAFF. The CDR3 DNA reads as TGTGCCAGTAGTATAACCCGACAGGGCTTGGGATTGATAACTGAAGCTTTCTTT.

This sequence joins TRBV7-2 and TRBJ1-3, with a possible D match to TRBD1 (6 bases). Germline assignment: CDR1 SGHTA and CDR2 FQGNSA. With 1 base removed from V and 4 bases from J, the gap between germline ends came to 17 bases. The CDR3 covers 17 residues. For the CDR3, the DNA is TGTGCCAGCAGCTTAGGACCCCTGCCTACAGGGGGAAACACCATATATTTT. Amino acids: CASSLGPLPTGGNTIYF.

This clone was detected only once. V and J are TRBV9 and TRBJ1-2; 7 nucleotides line up with TRBD1. Looked up from germline, CDR1 is SGDLS and CDR2 is YYNGEE. The CDR3 covers 16 residues. V gave up 4 bases and J gave up 7 bases; unmatched junction bases: 16. The CDR3 DNA sequence: TGTGCCAGCAGCCCCCAACCCGTCGACAGGGCCTTTGGCTACACCTTC. Translated, it gives CASSPQPVDRAFGYTF. Full variable domain (rest looked up from reference TRBV9 and TRBJ1-2): DSGVTQTPKHLITATGQRVTLRCSPRSGDLSVYWYQQSLDQGLQFLIQYYNGEERAKGNILERFSAQQFPDLHSELNLSSLELGDSALYFCASSPQPVDRAFGYTFGSGTRLTVV.

This clone was detected only once. V gene TRBV2 combines with J gene TRBJ1-4; a weak D match, TRBD1 (6 bases). CDR3 length: 14 residues. Germline V gene data show CDR1 as SNHLY and CDR2 as FYNNEI. Between the trimmed V and J ends, which lost 6 bases and 8 bases, there was a span of 16 bases. The DNA for the CDR3 is TGTGCCAGCAGCGCACAGGGAGTAAGGGAAAAACTGTTTTTT. The encoded protein is CASSAQGVREKLFF.

This chain links TRBV11-2 with TRBJ2-5, with TRBD2 matching over 8 bases. The CDR3 runs 14 residues. Germline V gene lookup returns CDR1 SGHAT and CDR2 FQNNGV. Unmatched junction bases numbered 7, after V lost 5 bases and J lost 5 bases. This CDR3 reads CASSIGTSRETQYF. Written as DNA, the CDR3 is TGTGCCAGCAGCATTGGGACTAGTCGGGAGACCCAGTACTTC.

The chain joins TRBV7-9 to TRBJ1-6; D is unresolved. Germline lookup yields CDR1 SEHNR and CDR2 FQNEAQ (reference sequence). The V end was cut by 5 bases, the J end by 9 bases, with 14 bases between. CDR3 length: 14 amino acids. The DNA of the CDR3 is TGTGCCAGCAGCCTTGGTCCCGGCGGTTCACCCCTCCACTTT. Translated: CASSLGPGGSPLHF.

This chain links TRBV2 with TRBJ1-2, with D maybe TRBD1 (5 bases). The CDR3 contains 14 residues. CDR1 SNHLY and CDR2 FYNNEI come from the germline V gene. Trimming pared 5 bases from V and 6 bases from J, leaving 16 bases between. The CDR3 bases are TGTGCCAGCAGTCCCCTTTATGGGGGGAATGGCTACACCTTC. It codes for CASSPLYGGNGYTF.

V gene TRBV9 combines with J gene TRBJ2-1, with no clear D. The CDR3 is 17 amino acids. V was trimmed by 2 bases and J by 6 bases, leaving 21 bases between them. The germline V gene encodes CDR1 SGDLS and CDR2 YYNGEE. CDR3 protein: CASSVPGRPDRINEQFF. The CDR3 nucleotides are TGTGCCAGCAGCGTCCCGGGTCGGCCTGACCGGATCAATGAGCAGTTCTTC.

The rearrangement links TRBV7-2 to TRBJ2-7; possible D gene TRBD1, 6 bases. Trimming took off 1 base at V and 4 bases at J, with 11 bases between the two ends. This CDR3 has 14 residues. Germline assignment: CDR1 SGHTA and CDR2 FQGNSA. CDR3 sequence reads: CASSLVQGNYEQYF. The CDR3 region has the DNA TGTGCCAGCAGCTTAGTTCAGGGGAATTACGAGCAGTACTTC.

This clone appeared once. V is TRBV5-6 and J is TRBJ2-3, with 14 bases that match TRBD2. V lost 4 bases, J lost 6 bases, and 4 bases stayed unmatched. The CDR3 is 15 residues long. The germline V gene has CDR1 SGHDT and CDR2 YYEEEE. The CDR3 spells CASSMGLAGADTQYF. The CDR3, as DNA: TGTGCCAGCAGCATGGGACTAGCGGGGGCGGATACGCAGTATTTT.

The chain combines TRBV7-9 with TRBJ1-3; 7 nucleotides align to TRBD1. The CDR3 loop spans 15 amino acids. The germline CDR1 and CDR2 sequences are SEHNR and FQNEAQ (reference sequence). V shed 2 bases and J 2 bases; nucleotides not matched to a gene: 3. In DNA, the CDR3 is TGTGCCAGCAGCTTACAGACAGGGACTGGAAACACCATATATTTT. Translating it yields CASSLQTGTGNTIYF.